The entry that follows covers one T cell receptor (beta chain) sequence. At the DNA level, this CDR3 is encoded by other sequences in the same sample as well. Every subset's genomic DNA went evenly onto several immunoSEQ plates. The repertoire was sequenced with immunoSEQ multiplex PCR; TCRdb's copy has only in-frame clones and lacks some. This table holds more than 1.2 million clones, about 98.5% found once. The data were obtained in a study of shared clonotypes between healthy human individuals. Study as a whole: Aged 18 to 49, the donors were a couple of women and a few men. Each donor had three CD4 naive, three CD4 memory, two CD8 naive and one CD8 memory plate.

This CDR3 comprises 14 residues. In germline, CDR1 is MNHNS, CDR2 SASEGT. Trimming left V 0 bases short and J 0 bases short, with 6 bases between. This sequence was found in a man aged 25-40 years in good health. V and J are TRBV6-1 and TRBJ2-7; D uncertain. The sample was naive CD4+ T cells sorted from blood. The subset is: CD45RA+ positively selected. This CDR3 is CASSEAGSSYEQYF. CDR3 sequence (DNA): TGTGCCAGCAGTGAAGCTGGCAGCTCCTACGAGCAGTACTTC.